One and the same sample provided the 17 T cell receptor beta chains below, sequenced in a study of blood T cells in healthy people across ages. For the second PCR, which ran for about 7 to 11 cycles, a sample-barcoded 5' primer and a J-beta primer mix were used. Via MiXCR, TCRdb re-called the 5' RACE reads, giving one row per CDR3 protein. The repertoire holds 750,000 to 950,000 distinct CDR3 sequences, with under 35% as singletons. These data also featured in a second study, about T cells of mothers and their children.

The sequenced sample was blood. All receptors come from a woman aged 40 to 50 in good health.

This clonotype was observed a few times. This may be a read error, as it is one base from a much larger clone. The J gene is TRBJ2-1, the V gene TRBV7-3, with TRBD2 identical over 11 bases. Gene TRBJ2-7 matches the end of the DNA better, so the J call may be wrong. The CDR3 runs 16 residues. Germline V CDR1 and CDR2: SGHTA, FQGTGA. CDR3 bases: TGTGCCAGCAGCCGACCCGGGACTAGCGGTTACAATGAGCAGTACTTC. It codes for CASSRPGTSGYNEQYF.

This clonotype was found once. CDR3 coding DNA: TGTGCCAGCAGCCGTCAGCGGGGGGGGACCGGGGAGCTGTTTTTT. Protein sequence: CASSRQRGGTGELFF. The V gene is TRBV6-5, the J gene TRBJ2-2; 10 nucleotides line up with TRBD2. The ends lost 6 bases at V and 5 bases at J; junction bases unmatched: 6. The CDR3 is 15 residues long. The germline CDR1 and CDR2 sequences are MNHEY and SVGAGI.

This chain uses TRBV7-2 with TRBJ2-7; perhaps D is TRBD1 or TRBD2 (6 bases each). V was trimmed by 2 bases and J by 7 bases, leaving 18 bases between them. CDR1 is SGHTA, CDR2 FQGNSA, per germline. The CDR3 runs 15 residues. The CDR3 loop is CASSLSSGANSEQYF. The CDR3 DNA reads TGTGCCAGCAGCTTAAGTTCGGGGGCCAACTCGGAGCAGTACTTC.

This clonotype appeared many times. The V and J genes are TRBV7-2 and TRBJ2-3, with 7 bases aligning to TRBD2. Germline V gene sequence: CDR1 SGHTA, CDR2 FQGNSA. V shed 1 base and J 4 bases; nucleotides not matched to a gene: 2. The CDR3 consists of 14 residues. The CDR3, as DNA: TGTGCCAGCAGCTTAGGGGGGGGGTCAGATACGCAGTATTTT. Translation: CASSLGGGSDTQYF.

This sequence joins TRBV7-3 and TRBJ2-1; D remains unclear. Deletions cut 5 bases from V and 8 bases from J, with 16 bases between. The germline CDR1 and CDR2 sequences are SGHTA and FQGTGA. The CDR3 is 14 amino acids. The CDR3 sequence is CASSPRTVSDEQFF. DNA for the CDR3: TGTGCCAGCAGCCCCCGGACGGTTTCCGATGAGCAGTTCTTC.

About this clonotype itself: A much larger clone lies one base from this, so it may be a read error. The chain combines TRBV7-9 with TRBJ2-7; D is unclear. The CDR3 contains 13 residues. Germline CDR1 is SEHNR and CDR2 is FQNEAQ (reference sequence). The CDR3 here is CVSSKPRSYEQYF. In DNA form, the CDR3 reads TGTGTCAGCAGCAAACCGAGGTCCTACGAGCAGTACTTC.

Many counts were recorded for this clonotype. The CDR3 DNA sequence: TGTGCCAGCAGTACAAGATTGCGGAGGTTGGAGGGAAATAATAACTATGGCTACACCTTC. Translating gives CASSTRLRRLEGNNNYGYTF. The genes are TRBV28 and TRBJ1-2; D gene ambiguous. CDR3 size: 20 residues. CDR1 and CDR2 from the germline V gene are MDHEN and SYDVKM. With 5 bases removed from V and 1 base from J, the gap between germline ends came to 29 bases.

The J gene is TRBJ2-3, the V gene TRBV7-2; 9 bases agree with TRBD2. This CDR3 is built from 16 residues. The germline CDR1 and CDR2 sequences are SGHTA and FQGNSA. Losses at the gene ends were 5 bases for V and 9 bases for J; bases not matched to a gene: 15. The CDR3 protein is CASSELAQRGAGTQYF. The CDR3 DNA sequence: TGTGCCAGCAGCGAATTAGCCCAGCGGGGGGCGGGGACGCAGTATTTT.

A few counts support this clonotype. V gene TRBV4-1 combines with J gene TRBJ1-5, with a possible D match to TRBD1 (6 bases). Germline values: CDR1 MGHRA, CDR2 YSYEKL. This CDR3 contains 17 residues. Deletions cut 5 bases from V and 4 bases from J, with 21 bases between. The CDR3 DNA is TGCGCCAGCAGCACACGACAGGAGTTTTTGGGTAATCAGCCCCAGCATTTT. Translated, it gives CASSTRQEFLGNQPQHF.

This chain connects TRBV5-1 to TRBJ1-1; D remains unclear. Trimming took 1 base from V and 0 from J, leaving 16 bases between them. The germline V gene encodes CDR1 SGHRS and CDR2 YFSETQ. CDR3 size: 17 residues. CDR3 residues: CASSLILGPSMNTEAFF. The CDR3 DNA sequence: TGCGCCAGCAGCTTGATACTAGGACCCTCGATGAACACTGAAGCTTTCTTT.

The table lists this clonotype with many counts. In nucleotides, the CDR3 is TGCAGCGCGGCGGTTGTAATCAACGAGCAGTACTTC. Translation: CSAAVVINEQYF. The chain links TRBV29-1 to TRBJ2-7; the D is unclear. Looked up from germline, CDR1 is SQVTM and CDR2 is ANQGSEA. This CDR3 contains 12 residues. The V end lost 7 bases, the J end lost 5 bases, and 15 bases lay between the germline ends.

This clonotype has more than one count but fewer than ten. V and J are TRBV6-2 or TRBV6-3 and TRBJ1-1, with D possibly being TRBD1 (6 bases). V gave up 5 bases and J gave up 7 bases, with 17 bases separating them. The germline V gene encodes CDR1 MNHEY and CDR2 SVGEGT. The CDR3 has 14 residues. CDR3: CASSRFRGFGEAFF. The CDR3 DNA reads as TGTGCCAGCAGTCGCTTCAGGGGATTCGGTGAAGCTTTCTTT.

In DNA, the CDR3 is TGTGCCAGCAGCGGGCGGACAGGGTTCGGGACCCAGTACTTC. Its translation is CASSGRTGFGTQYF. V gene TRBV7-9 combines with J gene TRBJ2-7, with TRBD1 identical over 8 bases. The J call may be incorrect, as the DNA end agrees better with TRBJ2-5. Germline CDR1 reads SEHNR; CDR2 reads FQNEAQ (reference sequence). CDR3 length equals 14 residues.

The V gene is TRBV20-1, the J gene TRBJ2-7; 8 bases map to TRBD2. The CDR3 consists of 13 residues. Germline loops: CDR1 DFQATT, CDR2 SNEGSKA (reference sequence). V trimming: 2 bases; J trimming: 3 bases; junction bases outside the gene matches: 3. The CDR3 DNA sequence: TGCAGTGCTAGAACCGGGGGGGTCTACGAGCAGTACTTC. This codes for CSARTGGVYEQYF.

This chain connects TRBV19 to TRBJ1-2, with a tentative D call TRBD1 (5 bases). Trimming took off 7 bases at V and 10 bases at J, with 25 bases between the two ends. The germline gives CDR1 LNHDA, CDR2 SQIVND (reference sequence). This CDR3 spans 15 amino acids. CDR3 in DNA: TGTGCCAGTAATAAATCGGGGGGACGAGGGACGACCTACACCTTC. It yields the protein CASNKSGGRGTTYTF.

This sequence joins TRBV10-3 and TRBJ2-7; D may be TRBD1 (5 bases). The CDR3 covers 12 residues. Germline CDR1 is ENHRY and CDR2 is SYGVKD. Trimming cost V 1 base and J 10 bases, with 11 bases left between them. The CDR3 loop is CAISELSQGQYF. CDR3 DNA sequence: TGTGCCATCAGTGAGTTGTCGCAGGGACAGTACTTC.

Of note for this clonotype: Since a much larger clone is just one base distant, this may be a read error. V gene TRBV5-1 combines with J gene TRBJ2-7; 8 bases agree with TRBD1. CDR1 SGHRS and CDR2 YFSETQ come from the germline V gene. The CDR3 is 15 amino acids. V was pared by 3 bases and J by 0 bases, with 5 bases of the junction left unmatched. CDR3 sequence (DNA): TGCGCCAGCAGCTACTGGGGACAGGACTCCTACGAGCAGTACTTC. The encoded protein is CASSYWGQDSYEQYF.